Listed below are T cell receptor beta chains from one sample, sequenced in a study of T cells in Graves' hyperthyroidism and ophthalmopathy. TCRdb reprocessed the multiplex PCR reads via MiXCR and lists one record per CDR3 protein. The data show roughly 630,000 distinct CDR3 sequences, with around 16% seen just once and less than 9.5% held by the top ten. Sequencing was performed on blood. These receptors all stem from a woman aged 25 to 39 with Graves' hyperthyroidism. CDR3s include the opening cysteine and the closing phenylalanine or tryptophan. The D gene is left open where the match is weak.

v_gene	d_gene	CDR3aa
TRBV15	-	CATSRDEQGHSPLHF
TRBV5-1	TRBD2	CASSPAWGGYTDTQYF
TRBV6-2/TRBV6-3	-	CASTPTGRGNIQYF
TRBV20-1	TRBD2	CSAFGLGRTIDTQYF
TRBV13	TRBD2	CASSKRLAGENEQFF
TRBV20-1	TRBD1	CSATTGPQPQHF
TRBV7-8	-	CASSSGLGQFF
TRBV20-1	-	CSAPLAGSNTGELFF
TRBV6-1	TRBD2	CASSQLRDYPHEQYF
TRBV30	-	CAWSVWGNTEAFF
TRBV5-1	-	CASSSGGRLGADTQYF
TRBV19	-	CASSTRDDSYEQYF
TRBV20-1	TRBD2	CSASPIAGPQETQYF
TRBV7-9	-	CATWGAGETNYGYTF
TRBV19	-	CASSIVTGGRGDNEQFF
TRBV30	-	CAWAEGETYEQYF
TRBV19	-	CASSINWNSYEQYF
TRBV28	-	CASSLPRLSGNTIYF
TRBV4-1	-	CASSQDGPSNQPQHF
TRBV11-1	-	CASSPSSVNTGELFF
TRBV5-1	-	CASSLTGSPGELFF
TRBV28	TRBD1	CASSRGQGWDEQYF
TRBV27	TRBD2	CASSSLAGEFTDTQYF
TRBV27	TRBD2	CASSLWPRERGDTQYF
TRBV20-1	TRBD2	CSARGLAGGGEQFF
TRBV20-1	-	CSARVPGSNQPQHF
TRBV5-1	TRBD2	CASSFDPGLAATDTQYF
TRBV12-3/TRBV12-4	-	CASHVGNEQFF
TRBV2	TRBD2	CASSELTSEAYEQYF
TRBV20-1	-	CSVSWQMGEKLVF
TRBV6-5	TRBD2	CASSYYVGLAGDNEQFF
TRBV19	TRBD1	CASSFFVGQPNQPQHF
TRBV24-1	-	CATSDRRSTDTQYF
TRBV12-3/TRBV12-4	-	CASSLDTNTEAFF
TRBV5-6	-	CASSWGPTGELFF
TRBV27	-	CASSPARGRNQPQHF
TRBV19	-	CASSPLVLSTDTQYF